One and the same sample provided the 27 T cell receptor beta chains below, sequenced in a study of patients and donors after allogeneic stem cell transplantation. TCRdb called the RT-PCR reads again in MiXCR, with one record for every CDR3 protein. This sample has roughly 250,000 distinct CDR3 sequences, with roughly an eighth found just once. The sample was blood, either unsorted or a sorted T cell fraction (not recorded which). The receptors stem from a human donor who was either an allogeneic HSCT recipient or a stem cell or donor lymphocyte infusion donor (not recorded which). It is not recorded whose cells these are; they may come from a transplant donor.

This clonotype occurred many times. This sequence joins TRBV20-1 and TRBJ2-5; the match to TRBD2 covers 10 bases. The germline gives CDR1 DFQATT, CDR2 SNEGSKA (reference sequence). This CDR3 comprises 14 residues. V was pared by 5 bases and J by 7 bases, with 10 bases of the junction left unmatched. CDR3 sequence: CSAAKAGGPRTQYF. The CDR3 coding sequence is TGCAGTGCTGCTAAAGCGGGGGGGCCTCGGACCCAGTACTTC.

This clonotype was detected only a few times. The chain carries TRBV12-3 or TRBV12-4 and TRBJ2-7, with D perhaps matching TRBD1 (6 bases). Trimming took off 6 bases at V and 9 bases at J, with 18 bases between the two ends. The CDR3 length is 13 residues. CDR3 in amino acids: CASSVAGELGQYF. CDR3 bases: TGTGCCAGCAGCGTGGCAGGGGAGCTAGGGCAGTACTTC.

This clonotype occurred many times. It is unclear where the CDR3 begins or ends on the DNA, so no DNA is shown, and the CDR3 is as TCRdb lists it. The V gene is TRBV28, the J gene TRBJ2-7; the D call in the table, TRBD2, was not verified against the DNA. Per germline, CDR1 MDHEN and CDR2 SYDVKM. The CDR3 sequence runs 14 residues, both termini included. CDR3 sequence reads: CASSSSGDLNEQYF.

This clonotype appeared many times. The rearrangement uses TRBV6-5 and TRBJ2-2; perhaps TRBD1 as D (5 bases). The CDR3 loop spans 12 amino acids. Germline V gene sequence: CDR1 MNHEY, CDR2 SVGAGI. The V end was cut by 7 bases, the J end by 7 bases, with 10 bases between. CDR3 coding DNA: TGTGCCAGCAACGCAGGGCTCGGGGAGCTGTTTTTT. This gives the protein CASNAGLGELFF.

V is TRBV6-1 and J is TRBJ1-2; D call uncertain. Germline CDR1 MNHNS, CDR2 SASEGT. V was pared by 0 bases and J by 8 bases, with 10 bases between. The CDR3 runs 13 residues. CDR3 sequence: CASSEARVSGYTF. In DNA form, the CDR3 reads TGTGCCAGCAGTGAAGCGCGGGTTTCAGGCTACACCTTC.

This clonotype was counted a few times. The chain uses TRBV7-3 and TRBJ2-6, with D possibly being TRBD2 (7 bases). V was pared by 1 base and J by 7 bases, with 11 bases between. From germline, CDR1 is SGHTA and CDR2 FQGTGA. The CDR3 is 15 residues long. CDR3 sequence: CASSLIGGRANVLTF. The DNA for the CDR3 is TGTGCCAGCAGCTTAATCGGGGGGCGAGCCAACGTCCTGACTTTC.

Only a few counts were recorded for this clonotype. The chain uses TRBV6-5 and TRBJ2-5, with D hard to call. CDR3 size: 15 residues. Trimming removed 0 bases from V and 2 bases from J, with 10 bases in between. In germline, CDR1 is MNHEY, CDR2 SVGAGI. The CDR3 nucleotides are TGTGCCAGCAGTTACTCGATGGCGGAACAAGAGACCCAGTACTTC. Amino acids: CASSYSMAEQETQYF.

By proportion, this clonotype is medium-sized (0.01 to 0.1%). V usage is TRBV7-9 and J usage is TRBJ2-4; the D gene could be TRBD1 or TRBD2 (5 bases each). This CDR3 comprises 14 residues. V lost 8 bases and J lost 7, with 18 bases in between. Germline V gene sequence: CDR1 SEHNR, CDR2 FQNEAQ (reference sequence). The CDR3 DNA sequence: TGTGCCAGCGGAGCGTGGGACCGGGTGAACATTCAGTACTTC. It yields the protein CASGAWDRVNIQYF.

This clonotype showed up just a few times. V and J are TRBV5-4 and TRBJ1-1, with a possible D match to TRBD1 (6 bases). The CDR3 is 16 residues long. Trimming shortened V by 0 bases and J by 5 bases, and 17 bases separated the two germline ends. Germline values: CDR1 SGHNT, CDR2 YYREEE (reference sequence). The CDR3 nucleotides read TGTGCCAGCAGCTTGGGGGCCGGGGGGCGCGGAACTGAAGCTTTCTTT. This gives the protein CASSLGAGGRGTEAFF.

The rearrangement uses TRBV4-2 and TRBJ1-1; possible D gene TRBD1, 6 bases. The CDR3 consists of 16 residues. Germline V gene lookup returns CDR1 LGHNA and CDR2 YNFKEQ. Trimming cost V 1 base and J 1 base, with 13 bases left between them. The CDR3 spells CASSQGTTGRNTEAFF. The CDR3 DNA reads as TGTGCCAGCAGCCAAGGGACCACAGGGAGGAACACTGAAGCTTTCTTT.

The V and J genes are TRBV29-1 and TRBJ2-5; D is possibly TRBD2 (6 bases). With 1 base removed from V and 7 bases from J, the gap between germline ends came to 10 bases. Germline CDR1 reads SQVTM; CDR2 reads ANQGSEA. The CDR3 loop spans 12 amino acids. This chain's CDR3 is CSVEGPRGTQYF. In DNA form, the CDR3 reads TGCAGCGTTGAAGGTCCGCGGGGGACCCAGTACTTC.

DNA of the CDR3: TGCAGTGCCGGACAGGGAGCGGGCACCGGGGAGCTGTTTTTT. This translates into CSAGQGAGTGELFF. The V and J genes are TRBV20-1 and TRBJ2-2; 8 bases fit TRBD1. The CDR3 extends over 14 amino acids. V shed 6 bases and J 4 bases; nucleotides not matched to a gene: 7. Germline assignment: CDR1 DFQATT and CDR2 SNEGSKA (reference sequence).

The rearrangement links TRBV19 to TRBJ2-7; 10 nucleotides match TRBD1. Germline loops: CDR1 LNHDA, CDR2 SQIVND (reference sequence). The CDR3 is 14 residues long. J was trimmed by 5 bases and V by 7 bases; bases with no gene match: 8. The CDR3 DNA sequence: TGTGCCAGTACCGTGGACAGGGGGGTCAACGAGCAGTACTTC. Protein product: CASTVDRGVNEQYF. Variable domain in full (rest from reference TRBV19 and TRBJ2-7): DGGITQSPKYLFRKEGQNVTLSCEQNLNHDAMYWYRQDPGQGLRLIYYSQIVNDFQKGDIAEGYSVSREKKESFPLTVTSAQKNPTAFYLCASTVDRGVNEQYFGPGTRLTVT.

CDR3 sequence: CASSQTPGGEQFF. CDR3 nucleotides: TGTGCCAGCAGCCAAACGCCCGGGGGTGAGCAGTTCTTC. This rearrangement joins TRBV7-3 to TRBJ2-1, with D possibly being TRBD2 (6 bases). Germline assignment: CDR1 SGHTA and CDR2 FQGTGA. Deletions cut 5 bases from V and 9 bases from J, with 14 bases between. The CDR3 has 13 residues.

This clonotype was recorded many times. This chain links TRBV18 with TRBJ1-1; D ambiguous. CDR3 length equals 14 residues. V was shortened by 5 bases and J by 3 bases, with 13 bases between the two germline ends. Germline assignment: CDR1 KGHSH and CDR2 LQKENI. CDR3 protein: CASSSRSGDTEAFF. Here the CDR3 DNA reads TGTGCCAGCTCATCTCGGTCCGGGGACACTGAAGCTTTCTTT.

V gene TRBV5-1 combines with J gene TRBJ1-1; D gene ambiguous. Deletions cut 0 bases from V and 4 bases from J, with 13 bases between. There are 15 residues in the CDR3. Germline V gene sequence: CDR1 SGHRS, CDR2 YFSETQ. The CDR3 protein is CASSLDRLKGTEAFF. For the CDR3, the DNA is TGCGCCAGCAGCTTGGACAGATTGAAGGGCACTGAAGCTTTCTTT.

This clonotype was recorded at least ten times. The chain joins TRBV9 to TRBJ2-7; D is undetermined. The CDR3 runs 15 residues. The germline V and J ends were trimmed by 0 bases and 3 bases, with 13 bases remaining between them. Germline CDR1 reads SGDLS; CDR2 reads YYNGEE. In DNA, the CDR3 is TGTGCCAGCAGCGTAGGCCCCCGGCCGAGCTACGAGCAGTACTTC. Protein: CASSVGPRPSYEQYF. Full variable domain (missing parts from reference TRBV9 and TRBJ2-7): DSGVTQTPKHLITATGQRVTLRCSPRSGDLSVYWYQQSLDQGLQFLIQYYNGEERAKGNILERFSAQQFPDLHSELNLSSLELGDSALYFCASSVGPRPSYEQYFGPGTRLTVT.

In its sample, this clonotype was seen a few times. In nucleotides, the CDR3 is TGTGCCAGCAGGGGAGAGGGGGCCCCCACTGAAGCTTTCTTT. This sequence encodes CASRGEGAPTEAFF. The chain couples TRBV2 to TRBJ1-1; 7 positions match TRBD1. Germline lookup yields CDR1 SNHLY and CDR2 FYNNEI. V dropped 6 bases and J dropped 4; count of bases not matched to a gene: 8. The CDR3 loop spans 14 amino acids. The entire variable domain, with the rest obtained from reference TRBV2 and TRBJ1-1, is as follows: EPEVTQTPSHQVTQMGQEVILRCVPISNHLYFYWYRQILGQKVEFLVSFYNNEISEKSEIFDDQFSVERPDGSNFTLKIRSTKLEDSAMYFCASRGEGAPTEAFFGQGTRLTVV.

The chain combines TRBV6-5 with TRBJ1-2; TRBD1 matches 8 bases. The CDR3 spans 14 residues. The ends lost 2 bases at V and 5 bases at J; junction bases unmatched: 4. Looked up from germline, CDR1 is MNHEY and CDR2 is SVGAGI. CDR3 sequence (DNA): TGTGCCAGCAGTTACGAAAGACAGGGGTATGGCTACACCTTC. This sequence encodes CASSYERQGYGYTF.

This clonotype was seen many times. The chain carries TRBV5-1 and TRBJ2-1; 7 bases agree with TRBD2. The CDR3 loop spans 16 amino acids. Germline V CDR1 and CDR2: SGHRS, YFSETQ. Losses at the gene ends were 0 bases for V and 0 bases for J; bases not matched to a gene: 3. Here the CDR3 reads CASSLAGRTSYNEQFF. The CDR3 DNA reads as TGCGCCAGCAGCTTGGCCGGGAGGACCTCCTACAATGAGCAGTTCTTC.

This clonotype came up many times. The V gene is TRBV7-2, the J gene TRBJ2-3; D might be TRBD2 (5 bases). Germline V lookup: CDR1 SGHTA, CDR2 FQGNSA. Between the trimmed V and J ends, which lost 2 bases and 0 bases, there was a span of 12 bases. This CDR3 comprises 16 residues. CDR3 nucleotide sequence: TGTGCCAGCAGCTTAACGGCGGGTCCTAGCACAGATACGCAGTATTTT. It translates to CASSLTAGPSTDTQYF.

This chain connects TRBV7-9 to TRBJ1-6; D ambiguous. The V end lost 1 base, the J end lost 2 bases, and 6 bases lay between the germline ends. Germline assignment: CDR1 SEHNR and CDR2 FQNEAQ (reference sequence). The CDR3 runs to 15 residues. Here the CDR3 reads CASSLEGAYNSPLHF. In DNA, the CDR3 is TGTGCCAGCAGCTTAGAAGGCGCCTATAATTCACCCCTCCACTTT.

The chain carries TRBV29-1 and TRBJ2-6; TRBD1 agrees at 7 bases. The CDR3 totals 18 residues. Per the germline V gene, CDR1 is SQVTM and CDR2 is ANQGSEA. Trimming removed 1 base from V and 1 base from J; junction bases left unmatched: 10. CDR3 nucleotide sequence: TGCAGCGTTGAAGGGGCACAGGGGCTTTCGTCTGGGGCCAACGTCCTGACTTTC. It is translated as CSVEGAQGLSSGANVLTF.

This clonotype was recorded at least ten times. V and J are TRBV5-1 and TRBJ2-7; 12 nucleotides line up with TRBD2. Losses at the gene ends were 3 bases for V and 7 bases for J; bases not matched to a gene: 5. There are 14 residues in the CDR3. Germline-derived CDR1 and CDR2 are SGHRS and YFSETQ. Here the CDR3 reads CASSWTSGNREQYF. The CDR3 DNA is TGCGCCAGCAGCTGGACTAGCGGGAATCGGGAGCAGTACTTC.

This clonotype has at least ten counts. The chain carries TRBV10-3 and TRBJ2-3; 8 nucleotides match TRBD2. Germline V lookup: CDR1 ENHRY, CDR2 SYGVKD. The CDR3 is made up of 16 amino acids. V was clipped by 5 bases and J by 3 bases; unmatched bases: 10. The CDR3 DNA reads TGTGCCATCAGTTCCGCCGGGGGGGGTTTTACAGATACGCAGTATTTT. The encoded protein is CAISSAGGGFTDTQYF.

This clonotype has a count of ten or more. The rearrangement uses TRBV6-1 and TRBJ2-3; 8 bases align to TRBD1. CDR1 MNHNS and CDR2 SASEGT come from the germline V gene. V lost 7 bases, J lost 5 bases, and 2 bases stayed unmatched. The CDR3 spans 12 residues. The CDR3 sequence is CASTTGGDTQYF. Written as DNA, the CDR3 is TGTGCCAGCACCACAGGGGGAGATACGCAGTATTTT.

The J gene is TRBJ1-4, the V gene TRBV5-1, with a weak D call TRBD1 (6 bases). Trimming took off 4 bases at V and 5 bases at J, with 21 bases between the two ends. The germline V gene encodes CDR1 SGHRS and CDR2 YFSETQ. This CDR3 is built from 17 residues. CDR3 nucleotides: TGCGCCAGCAGCCCACGCGTCCCGTGGGGGCCAAATGAAAAACTGTTTTTT. It specifies CASSPRVPWGPNEKLFF.